These T cell receptor beta chains were read from a single sample in a study of blood T cell repertoires in COVID-19. Profiling relied on immunoSEQ multiplex PCR, and the TCRdb table lists in-frame clones only, not all of them. The profile covers fewer than 120,000 clones, with 85% to 90% appearing a single time and 3% to 3.5% taken by the ten largest. The sample taken for sequencing was peripheral blood. The receptors derive from a woman aged 50 to 65 with acute or convalescent COVID-19. The CDR3 runs from the conserved cysteine through the conserved F or W. D genes are given only for firm matches. The size of a clone is reported for some rows only, either as once, few or many, or as a class for expanded clones.

J gene	V gene	D gene	clone size	CDR3 protein	CDR3 DNA
TRBJ2-7	TRBV10-2	TRBD1	.	CASGPRGGEYEQYF	TGCGCCAGCGGCCCCCGAGGGGGCGAATACGAGCAGTACTTC
TRBJ2-3	TRBV7-9	TRBD2	few	CASSTGLAGGSYSSTDTQYF	TGTGCCAGCAGCACGGGACTAGCGGGAGGGAGTTACTCTAGCACAGATACGCAGTATTTT
TRBJ1-1	TRBV7-9	.	.	CASIKAGRGNTEAFF	TGTGCCAGCATCAAAGCGGGCAGGGGAAACACTGAAGCTTTCTTT
TRBJ2-4	TRBV19	.	.	CASSIGLGGRGKNIQYF	TGTGCCAGTAGTATAGGTTTGGGAGGTCGGGGCAAAAACATTCAGTACTTC
TRBJ2-5	TRBV29-1	.	once	CSSIPGGRQETQYF	TGCAGCTCCATCCCGGGTGGCAGACAAGAGACCCAGTACTTC
TRBJ2-7	TRBV5-1	TRBD1	.	CASSPRDRGYEQYF	TGCGCCAGCAGCCCCCGGGACAGGGGGTACGAGCAGTACTTC
TRBJ2-5	TRBV7-9	.	.	CASSFQGSETQYF	TGTGCCAGCAGCTTTCAGGGCTCTGAGACCCAGTACTTC
TRBJ2-1	TRBV7-7	TRBD2	.	CASSSGLAGGRGNEQFF	TGTGCCAGCAGCTCGGGACTAGCGGGAGGGCGGGGCAATGAGCAGTTCTTC
TRBJ2-7	TRBV6-1	TRBD1	.	CASSANRVLGQGFREQYF	TGTGCCAGCAGTGCGAATCGGGTATTGGGACAGGGCTTTCGGGAGCAGTACTTC
TRBJ1-2	TRBV19	.	once	CASSMSREGSRGYTF	TGTGCCAGTAGTATGAGCAGGGAAGGAAGTCGGGGCTACACCTTC
TRBJ2-1	TRBV11-2	.	.	CASSTLRNEQFF	TGTGCCAGCAGCACCCTCCGGAATGAGCAGTTCTTC
TRBJ1-5	TRBV19	TRBD1	.	CASRSGQGGNQPQHF	TGTGCCAGTAGGTCCGGACAGGGCGGTAATCAGCCCCAGCATTTT
TRBJ2-7	TRBV27	TRBD1	.	CASASGQGRYEQYF	TGTGCCAGCGCCTCGGGACAGGGGCGGTACGAGCAGTACTTC
TRBJ2-1	TRBV11-2	TRBD2	.	CASSLRASGNGEQFF	TGTGCCAGCAGCCTGCGAGCTAGCGGGAACGGTGAGCAGTTCTTC